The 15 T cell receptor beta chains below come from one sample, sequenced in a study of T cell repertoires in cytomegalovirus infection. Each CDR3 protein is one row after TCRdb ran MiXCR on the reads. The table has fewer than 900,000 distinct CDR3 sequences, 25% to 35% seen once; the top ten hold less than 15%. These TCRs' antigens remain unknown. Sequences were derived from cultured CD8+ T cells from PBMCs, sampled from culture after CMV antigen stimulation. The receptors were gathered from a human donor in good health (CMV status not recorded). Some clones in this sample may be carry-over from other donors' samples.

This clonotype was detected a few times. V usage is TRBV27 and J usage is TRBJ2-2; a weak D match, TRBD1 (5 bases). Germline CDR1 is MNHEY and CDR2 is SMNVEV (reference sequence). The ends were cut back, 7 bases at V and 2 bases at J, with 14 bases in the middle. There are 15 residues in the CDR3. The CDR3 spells CASNLYQGNTGELFF. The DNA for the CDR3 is TGTGCCAGCAACCTTTATCAGGGTAACACCGGGGAGCTGTTTTTT.

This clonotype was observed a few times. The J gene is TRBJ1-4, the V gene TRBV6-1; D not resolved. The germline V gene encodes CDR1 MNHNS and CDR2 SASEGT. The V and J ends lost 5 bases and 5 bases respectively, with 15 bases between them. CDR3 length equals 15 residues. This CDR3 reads CASSRSGRLNEKLFF. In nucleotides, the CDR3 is TGTGCCAGCAGTCGAAGTGGACGGCTAAATGAAAAACTGTTTTTT.

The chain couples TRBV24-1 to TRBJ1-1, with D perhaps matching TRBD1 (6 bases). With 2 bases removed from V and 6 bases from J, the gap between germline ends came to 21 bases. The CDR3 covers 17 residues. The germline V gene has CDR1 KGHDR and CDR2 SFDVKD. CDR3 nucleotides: TGTGCCACCAGTGATTCCCGAAGACAGGCTATATCATCTGAAGCTTTCTTT. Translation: CATSDSRRQAISSEAFF.

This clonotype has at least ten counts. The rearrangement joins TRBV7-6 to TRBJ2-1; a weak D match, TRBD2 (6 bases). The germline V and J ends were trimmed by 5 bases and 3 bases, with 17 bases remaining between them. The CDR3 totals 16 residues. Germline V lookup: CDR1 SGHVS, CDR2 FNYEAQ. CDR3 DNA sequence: TGTGCCAGCAGCCCCAGAAGCGGGTTTGACTACAATGAGCAGTTCTTC. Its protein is CASSPRSGFDYNEQFF.

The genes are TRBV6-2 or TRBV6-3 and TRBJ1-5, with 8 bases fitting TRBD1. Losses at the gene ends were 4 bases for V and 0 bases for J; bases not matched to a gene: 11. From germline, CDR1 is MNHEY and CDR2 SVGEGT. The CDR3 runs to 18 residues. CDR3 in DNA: TGTGCCAGCAGTTGCTCGAAGACAGGGGATTATAGCAATCAGCCCCAGCATTTT. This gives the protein CASSCSKTGDYSNQPQHF.

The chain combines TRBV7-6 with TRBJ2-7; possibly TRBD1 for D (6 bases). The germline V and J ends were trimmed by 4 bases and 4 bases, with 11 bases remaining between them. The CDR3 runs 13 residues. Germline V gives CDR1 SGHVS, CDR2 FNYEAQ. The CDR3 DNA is TGTGCCAGCAGCTACCGGACAGCTTACGAGCAGTACGTC. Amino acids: CASSYRTAYEQYV.

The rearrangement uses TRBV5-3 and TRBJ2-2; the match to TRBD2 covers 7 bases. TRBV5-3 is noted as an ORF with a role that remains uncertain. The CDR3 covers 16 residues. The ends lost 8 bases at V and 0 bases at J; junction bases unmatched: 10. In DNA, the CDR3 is TGTGCCAGCAGCCGAACCGCGGGGGCGAACACCGGGGAGCTGTTTTTT. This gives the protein CASSRTAGANTGELFF.

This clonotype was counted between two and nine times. For the CDR3, the DNA is TGTGCCAGCAGTTTCGGGGCGTTGGATACGCAGTATTTT. Translation: CASSFGALDTQYF. The chain employs TRBV6-2 or TRBV6-3 and TRBJ2-3; D tentatively fits TRBD1 or TRBD2 (5 bases each). The CDR3 has 13 amino acids. V lost 4 bases and J 6 bases, leaving 11 bases between the germline ends. CDR1 and CDR2 from the germline V gene are MNHEY and SVGEGT.

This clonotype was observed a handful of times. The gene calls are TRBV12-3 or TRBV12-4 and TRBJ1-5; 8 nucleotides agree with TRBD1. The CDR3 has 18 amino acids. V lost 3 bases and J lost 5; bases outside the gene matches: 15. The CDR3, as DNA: TGTGCCAGCAGTTTTAGGGACAGGTTATCTCCCTTCGATCAGCCCCAGCATTTT. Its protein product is CASSFRDRLSPFDQPQHF.

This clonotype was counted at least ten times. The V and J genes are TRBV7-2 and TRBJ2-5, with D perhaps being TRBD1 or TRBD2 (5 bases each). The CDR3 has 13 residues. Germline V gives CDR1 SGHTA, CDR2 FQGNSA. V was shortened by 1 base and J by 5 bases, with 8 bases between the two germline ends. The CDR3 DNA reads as TGTGCCAGCAGCTTAGTCGAGGGGGAGACCCAGTACTTC. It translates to CASSLVEGETQYF.

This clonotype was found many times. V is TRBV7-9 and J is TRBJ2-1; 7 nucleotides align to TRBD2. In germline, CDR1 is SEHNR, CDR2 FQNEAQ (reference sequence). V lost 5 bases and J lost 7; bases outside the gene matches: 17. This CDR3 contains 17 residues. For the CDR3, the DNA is TGTGCCAGCAGCACCTGGAACGCGGGGGACTCCAGAAATGAGCAGTTCTTC. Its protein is CASSTWNAGDSRNEQFF.

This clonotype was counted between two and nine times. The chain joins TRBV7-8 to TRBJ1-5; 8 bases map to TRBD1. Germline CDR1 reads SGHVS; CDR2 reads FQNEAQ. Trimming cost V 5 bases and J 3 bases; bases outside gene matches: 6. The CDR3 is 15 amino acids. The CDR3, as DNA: TGTGCCAGCAGCGACCGACAGGGGTACAATCAGCCCCAGCATTTT. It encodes CASSDRQGYNQPQHF.

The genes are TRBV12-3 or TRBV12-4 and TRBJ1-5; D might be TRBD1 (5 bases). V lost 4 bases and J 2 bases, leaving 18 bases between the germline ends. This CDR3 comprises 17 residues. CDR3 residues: CASSSFSSRVGNQPQHF. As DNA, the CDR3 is TGTGCCAGCAGTTCCTTTTCCTCCAGGGTAGGCAATCAGCCCCAGCATTTT.

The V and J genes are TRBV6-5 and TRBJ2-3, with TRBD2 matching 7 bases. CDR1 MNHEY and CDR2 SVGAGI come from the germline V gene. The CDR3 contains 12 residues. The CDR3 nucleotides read TGTGCAGCGGGGTCTGGCACAGATACGCAGTATTTT. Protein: CAAGSGTDTQYF.

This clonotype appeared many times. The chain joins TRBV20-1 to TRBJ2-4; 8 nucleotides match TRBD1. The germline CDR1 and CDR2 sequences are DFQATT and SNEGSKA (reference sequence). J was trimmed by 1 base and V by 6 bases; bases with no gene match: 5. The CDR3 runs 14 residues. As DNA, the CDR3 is TGCAGTGCAATGACAGGGGACGCCAAAAACATTCAGTACTTC. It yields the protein CSAMTGDAKNIQYF.